The 26 T cell receptor beta chains in this list originate from one sample, sequenced in a study of blood T cell repertoires in COVID-19. Sequenced by immunoSEQ multiplex PCR; TCRdb stores in-frame clones only, minus some. The repertoire has some 130,000 clones, 70% to 90% of them found once; the top ten carry approximately 3.3%. Sequencing used peripheral blood. The source of these receptors is an older woman with acute or convalescent COVID-19.

This clone was recorded once. The V call is TRBV30, the J call TRBJ1-2; TRBD1 is a possible D gene (5 bases). The CDR3 spans 12 residues. V lost 2 bases, J lost 5 bases, and 9 bases lay in between. CDR1 is GTSNPN and CDR2 is SVGIG in the germline V gene (reference sequence). The chain's CDR3 is CAWSPGSYGYTF. CDR3 in DNA: TGTGCCTGGAGTCCAGGGTCGTATGGCTACACCTTC.

This sequence joins TRBV28 and TRBJ1-2, with 12 bases aligning to TRBD1. V gave up 8 bases and J gave up 7 bases; unmatched junction bases: 8. Germline V CDR1 and CDR2: MDHEN, SYDVKM. This CDR3 has 14 amino acids. DNA for the CDR3: TGTGCCAGCTTATCGGGACAGGGGGCGAGTGGCTACACCTTC. Translation: CASLSGQGASGYTF.

The J gene is TRBJ1-5, the V gene TRBV28, with 10 bases identical to TRBD1. This CDR3 spans 14 amino acids. V gave up 5 bases and J gave up 6 bases; unmatched junction bases: 4. The germline gives CDR1 MDHEN, CDR2 SYDVKM. CDR3 region: CASSPTGGSQPQHF. CDR3 coding DNA: TGTGCCAGCAGTCCGACAGGGGGCAGTCAGCCCCAGCATTTT.

The chain uses TRBV19 and TRBJ2-1; 12 positions match TRBD2. This CDR3 region has 16 residues. The V gene end was trimmed by 6 bases and the J gene end by 9 bases; junction bases not matched to a gene: 12. From germline, CDR1 is LNHDA and CDR2 SQIVND (reference sequence). The chain's CDR3 is CASRTSGRNLLGEQFF. The CDR3 nucleotides are TGTGCCAGTAGGACTAGCGGGAGAAATTTATTAGGTGAGCAGTTCTTC.

CDR3 nucleotide sequence: TGTGCCAGCTTTGGACAGCCGAACACTGAAGCTTTCTTT. Translating it yields CASFGQPNTEAFF. The chain recombines TRBV2 with TRBJ1-1; tentative D call: TRBD1 (6 bases). V was pared by 8 bases and J by 1 base, with 11 bases between. The CDR3 sequence is 13 residues long. Per germline, CDR1 SNHLY and CDR2 FYNNEI.

This clone was counted a few times. The CDR3 region has the DNA TGTGCCAGCGCAGGGGGCAGCTCTAACTATGGCTACACCTTC. It yields the protein CASAGGSSNYGYTF. The chain joins TRBV2 to TRBJ1-2; the match to TRBD1 covers 8 bases. There are 14 residues in the CDR3. Looked up from germline, CDR1 is SNHLY and CDR2 is FYNNEI. V dropped 8 bases and J dropped 0; count of bases not matched to a gene: 5.

The chain employs TRBV28 and TRBJ1-2; D may be TRBD1 (6 bases). The CDR3 extends over 14 amino acids. The germline V gene encodes CDR1 MDHEN and CDR2 SYDVKM. Trimming removed 7 bases from V and 7 bases from J, with 19 bases in between. The CDR3 DNA follows: TGTGCCAGCAACACCCCAGGGGATCGGGGTGGCTACACCTTC. This translates into CASNTPGDRGGYTF.

The chain joins TRBV3-1 (or the pseudogene TRBV3-2) to TRBJ2-4, with TRBD1 matching 10 bases. The length of the CDR3 is 15 residues. CDR1 is LGHDT and CDR2 is YNNKEL in the germline V gene (reference sequence). V lost 2 bases, J lost 7 bases, and 5 bases stayed unmatched. CDR3 nucleotide sequence: TGTGCCAGCAGCCAACCGGGACAGGGGAGGAACATTCAGTACTTC. This gives the protein CASSQPGQGRNIQYF.

This chain uses TRBV28 with TRBJ1-2; 9 bases align to TRBD1. With V trimmed by 5 bases and J by 7 bases, 8 bases remained unmatched. Germline assignment: CDR1 MDHEN and CDR2 SYDVKM. The CDR3 has 14 residues. CDR3 region: CASSLRTGEGGYTF. The CDR3 region has the DNA TGTGCCAGCAGTCTGCGGACAGGGGAGGGTGGCTACACCTTC.

The chain combines TRBV28 with TRBJ1-2; 7 positions match TRBD1. V was clipped by 6 bases and J by 8 bases; unmatched bases: 6. The CDR3 contains 12 residues. Germline lookup yields CDR1 MDHEN and CDR2 SYDVKM. The CDR3 DNA reads TGTGCCAGCAGCAGACAGGGCGGCGGCTACACCTTC. Residues: CASSRQGGGYTF.

The chain carries TRBV19 and TRBJ2-3; 13 bases fit TRBD2. The ends lost 3 bases at V and 9 bases at J; junction bases unmatched: 9. Per germline, CDR1 LNHDA and CDR2 SQIVND (reference sequence). The CDR3 totals 16 residues. The CDR3 sequence is CASSMRTSGSPKTQYF. The CDR3 DNA is TGTGCCAGTAGTATGCGGACTAGCGGGAGCCCAAAGACGCAGTATTTT.

The chain combines TRBV7-9 with TRBJ2-1; D gene ambiguous. Between the trimmed V and J ends, which lost 4 bases and 9 bases, there was a span of 7 bases. The CDR3 is 11 residues long. CDR1 is SEHNR and CDR2 is FQNEAQ in the germline V gene (reference sequence). The CDR3 protein is CASSSESEQFF. The CDR3 region has the DNA TGTGCCAGCAGCTCGGAGAGTGAGCAGTTCTTC. Using reference TRBV7-9 and TRBJ2-1 for the parts outside the CDR3, the full variable domain is DTGVSQNPRHKITKRGQNVTFRCDPISEHNRLYWYRQTLGQGPEFLTYFQNEAQLEKSRLLSDRFSAERPKGSFSTLEIQRTEQGDSAMYLCASSSESEQFFGPGTRLTVL.

The chain combines TRBV30 with TRBJ2-1, with 9 bases that match TRBD2. J gave up 7 bases and V 0 bases, and 4 bases lay outside the gene matches. Germline V gene lookup returns CDR1 GTSNPN and CDR2 SVGIG (reference sequence). The CDR3 consists of 14 residues. CDR3 bases: TGTGCCTGGAGTGTCTCTGCGGGAGGGAATGAGCAGTTCTTC. As protein: CAWSVSAGGNEQFF. The entire variable domain, with the rest obtained from reference TRBV30 and TRBJ2-1, is as follows: SQTIHQWPATLVQPVGSPLSLECTVEGTSNPNLYWYRQAAGRGLQLLFYSVGIGQISSEVPQNLSASRPQDRQFILSSKKLLLSDSGFYLCAWSVSAGGNEQFFGPGTRLTVL.

This sequence joins TRBV5-4 and TRBJ2-3; 8 bases are a match to TRBD1. The CDR3 is 16 residues long. Germline V gene sequence: CDR1 SGHNT, CDR2 YYREEE (reference sequence). The V segment lost 3 bases and the J segment 2 bases; nucleotides outside the gene matches: 8. CDR3 sequence: CASSSDQGANTDTQYF. The CDR3, as DNA: TGTGCCAGCAGCTCGGACCAGGGGGCTAACACAGATACGCAGTATTTT.

This clone came up once. The chain joins TRBV5-1 to TRBJ1-1; TRBD1 is a possible D gene (5 bases). In germline, CDR1 is SGHRS, CDR2 YFSETQ. This CDR3 spans 15 amino acids. Trimming left V 4 bases short and J 1 base short, with 14 bases between. The CDR3, as DNA: TGCGCCAGCAGCACCGCGGGGGGAACGAACACTGAAGCTTTCTTT. Its protein product is CASSTAGGTNTEAFF. The complete variable domain, with remaining parts taken from reference TRBV5-1 and TRBJ1-1, reads KAGVTQTPRYLIKTRGQQVTLSCSPISGHRSVSWYQQTPGQGLQFLFEYFSETQRNKGNFPGRFSGRQFSNSRSEMNVSTLELGDSALYLCASSTAGGTNTEAFFGQGTRLTVV.

The chain is built from TRBV28 and TRBJ1-2, with a possible D match to TRBD1 (6 bases). The V end lost 4 bases, the J end lost 4 bases, and 16 bases lay between the germline ends. The germline V gene encodes CDR1 MDHEN and CDR2 SYDVKM. This CDR3 spans 15 amino acids. The CDR3 sequence: CASSSLVRTAYGYTF. For the CDR3, the DNA is TGTGCCAGCAGTTCCCTAGTGAGGACAGCCTATGGCTACACCTTC.

The chain combines TRBV28 with TRBJ2-5, with TRBD2 matching over 14 bases. The V gene end was trimmed by 5 bases and the J gene end by 5 bases; junction bases not matched to a gene: 4. CDR3 size: 15 residues. CDR1 is MDHEN, CDR2 SYDVKM, per germline. This CDR3 is CASSAGTSGSETQYF. CDR3 nucleotides: TGTGCCAGCAGTGCCGGGACTAGCGGGAGCGAGACCCAGTACTTC.

The rearrangement uses TRBV6-2 or TRBV6-3 and TRBJ2-1; 10 bases line up with TRBD2. The CDR3 consists of 15 residues. The germline V gene encodes CDR1 MNHEY and CDR2 SVGEGT. The V and J ends lost 2 bases and 6 bases, in that order; junction bases with no gene match: 4. CDR3 protein: CASSYIGTSVNEQFF. CDR3 coding DNA: TGTGCCAGCAGTTACATTGGGACTAGCGTCAATGAGCAGTTCTTC.

This clone was observed once. Written as DNA, the CDR3 is TGTGCCAGCAGTGAAAATTTGGGGACAGGGACCTCTGGAAACACCATATATTTT. Its translation is CASSENLGTGTSGNTIYF. This chain connects TRBV6-1 to TRBJ1-3, with TRBD1 matching over 9 bases. The CDR3 consists of 18 residues. The germline V gene has CDR1 MNHNS and CDR2 SASEGT. V dropped 2 bases and J dropped 0; count of bases not matched to a gene: 8.

The chain links TRBV13 to TRBJ1-5, with D perhaps TRBD1 (6 bases). The CDR3 spans 14 residues. Germline loops: CDR1 PRHDT, CDR2 FYEKMQ (reference sequence). V was cut by 3 bases and J by 2 bases, with 8 bases left in between. The CDR3 sequence is CASSFRGGNQPQHF. As DNA, the CDR3 is TGTGCCAGCAGCTTCAGGGGTGGCAATCAGCCCCAGCATTTT.

The chain has TRBV7-9 and TRBJ1-1; no clear D. CDR1 SEHNR and CDR2 FQNEAQ come from the germline V gene (reference sequence). V was pared by 6 bases and J by 4 bases, with 6 bases between. The CDR3 covers 11 residues. DNA for the CDR3: TGTGCCAGCAGGGGAGTCACTGAAGCTTTCTTT. It specifies CASRGVTEAFF.

This chain connects TRBV5-8 to TRBJ2-7; 15 bases are a match to TRBD2. The length of the CDR3 is 15 residues. J was trimmed by 4 bases and V by 4 bases; bases with no gene match: 3. The germline CDR1 and CDR2 sequences are SGHTS and YDEGEE. The DNA for the CDR3 is TGTGCCAGCAGCACCGGGACTAGCGGGAGGTACGAGCAGTACTTC. Its protein product is CASSTGTSGRYEQYF.

The chain has TRBV29-1 and TRBJ2-3; D may be TRBD1 (6 bases). The V gene's germline CDR1 is SQVTM and CDR2 ANQGSEA. Between the trimmed V and J ends, which lost 6 bases and 4 bases, there was a span of 11 bases. CDR3 length: 12 residues. CDR3 coding DNA: TGCAGCGTACGACAGGCGGCAGATACGCAGTATTTT. As protein: CSVRQAADTQYF.

The chain links TRBV6-6 to TRBJ2-7, with no clear D. Germline V lookup: CDR1 MNHNY, CDR2 SVGAGI (reference sequence). CDR3 length: 12 amino acids. The V end lost 2 bases, the J end lost 2 bases, and 4 bases lay between the germline ends. CDR3 in amino acids: CASSYTAYEQYF. The CDR3 region has the DNA TGTGCCAGCAGTTACACAGCCTACGAGCAGTACTTC.

The chain couples TRBV9 to TRBJ2-3; 11 bases are shared with TRBD2. This CDR3 comprises 15 residues. Germline CDR1 reads SGDLS; CDR2 reads YYNGEE. V trimming: 3 bases; J trimming: 3 bases; junction bases outside the gene matches: 3. In DNA, the CDR3 is TGTGCCAGCAGCGAGACTAGCGGGGCGACAGATACGCAGTATTTT. As protein: CASSETSGATDTQYF.

The gene calls are TRBV27 and TRBJ1-4, with D possibly being TRBD1 (6 bases). CDR3 length equals 13 residues. V was trimmed by 8 bases and J by 4 bases, leaving 11 bases between them. Per germline, CDR1 MNHEY and CDR2 SMNVEV (reference sequence). For the CDR3, the DNA is TGTGCCAGCCGAGGACAGATTAATGAAAAACTGTTTTTT. Encoded protein: CASRGQINEKLFF.